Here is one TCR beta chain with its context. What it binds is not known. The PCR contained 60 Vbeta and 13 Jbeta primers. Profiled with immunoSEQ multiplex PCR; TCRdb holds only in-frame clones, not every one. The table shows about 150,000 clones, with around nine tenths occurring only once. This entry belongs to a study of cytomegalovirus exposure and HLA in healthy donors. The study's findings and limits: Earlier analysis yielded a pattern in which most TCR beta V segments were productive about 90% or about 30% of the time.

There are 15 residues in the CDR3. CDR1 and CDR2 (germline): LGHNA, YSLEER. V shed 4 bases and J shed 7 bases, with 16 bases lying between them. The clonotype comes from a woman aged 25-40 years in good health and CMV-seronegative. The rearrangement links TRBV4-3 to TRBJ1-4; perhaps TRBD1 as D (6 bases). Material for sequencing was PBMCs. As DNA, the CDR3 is TGCGCCAGCAGCCCATCAACAGGGTGGGGTGAAAAACTGTTTTTT. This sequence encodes CASSPSTGWGEKLFF.